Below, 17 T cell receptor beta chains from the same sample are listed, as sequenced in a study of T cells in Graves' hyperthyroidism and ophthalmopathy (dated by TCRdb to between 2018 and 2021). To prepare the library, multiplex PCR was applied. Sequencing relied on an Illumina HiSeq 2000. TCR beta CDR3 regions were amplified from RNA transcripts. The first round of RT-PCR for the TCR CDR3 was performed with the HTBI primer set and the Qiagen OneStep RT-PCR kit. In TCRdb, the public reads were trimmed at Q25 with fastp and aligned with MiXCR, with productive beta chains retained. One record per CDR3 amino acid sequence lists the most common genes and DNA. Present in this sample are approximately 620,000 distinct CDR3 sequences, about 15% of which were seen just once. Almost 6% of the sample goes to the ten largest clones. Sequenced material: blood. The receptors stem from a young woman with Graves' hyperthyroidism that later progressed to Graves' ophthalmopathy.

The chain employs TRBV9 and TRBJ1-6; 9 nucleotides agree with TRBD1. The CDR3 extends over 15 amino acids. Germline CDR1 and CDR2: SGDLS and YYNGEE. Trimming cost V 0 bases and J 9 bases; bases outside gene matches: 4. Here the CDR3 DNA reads TGTGCCAGCAGCGTAGCTACAGGGGGCAGTTCACCCCTCCACTTT. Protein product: CASSVATGGSSPLHF.

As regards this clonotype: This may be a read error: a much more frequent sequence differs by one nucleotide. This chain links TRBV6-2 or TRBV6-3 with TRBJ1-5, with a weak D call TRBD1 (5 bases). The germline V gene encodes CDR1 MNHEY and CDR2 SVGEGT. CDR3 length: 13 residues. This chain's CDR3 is CASSRQSNQPPHF. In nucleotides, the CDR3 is TGTGCCAGCAGTAGACAGAGCAATCAGCCCCCGCATTTT.

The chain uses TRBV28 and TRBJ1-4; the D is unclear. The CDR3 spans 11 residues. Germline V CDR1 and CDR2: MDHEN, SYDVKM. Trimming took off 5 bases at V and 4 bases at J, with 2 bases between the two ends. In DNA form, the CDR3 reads TGTGCCAGCAGTGTTAATGAAAAACTGTTTTTT. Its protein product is CASSVNEKLFF.

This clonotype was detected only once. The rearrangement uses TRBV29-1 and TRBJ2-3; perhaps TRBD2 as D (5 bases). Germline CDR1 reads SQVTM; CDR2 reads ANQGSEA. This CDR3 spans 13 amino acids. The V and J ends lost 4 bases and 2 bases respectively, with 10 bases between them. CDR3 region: CSVVRLYTDTQYF. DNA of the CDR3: TGCAGCGTTGTTCGACTATACACAGATACGCAGTATTTT.

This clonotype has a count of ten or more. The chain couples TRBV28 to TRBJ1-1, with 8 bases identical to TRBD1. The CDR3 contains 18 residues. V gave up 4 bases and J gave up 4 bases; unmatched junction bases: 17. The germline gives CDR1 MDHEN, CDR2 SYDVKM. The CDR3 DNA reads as TGTGCCAGCAGTTCGCCCGAACTTCGACAGGGGATAGGCACTGAAGCTTTCTTT. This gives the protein CASSSPELRQGIGTEAFF.

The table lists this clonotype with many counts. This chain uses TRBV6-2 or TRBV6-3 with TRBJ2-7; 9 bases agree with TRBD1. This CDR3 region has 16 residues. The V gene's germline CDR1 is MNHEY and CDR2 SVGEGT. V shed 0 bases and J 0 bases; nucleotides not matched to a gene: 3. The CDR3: CASSYSTGGSSYEQYF. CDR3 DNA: TGTGCCAGCAGTTACTCGACAGGGGGGAGCTCCTACGAGCAGTACTTC.

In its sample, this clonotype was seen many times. The CDR3 bases are TGTGCCAGCAGTTTAATTCAGGGAATCTACACCTTC. Amino acids: CASSLIQGIYTF. The V call is TRBV12-3 or TRBV12-4, the J call TRBJ1-2; possible D gene TRBD1, 5 bases. The V and J ends lost 2 bases and 10 bases respectively, with 11 bases between them. The CDR3 is made up of 12 amino acids.

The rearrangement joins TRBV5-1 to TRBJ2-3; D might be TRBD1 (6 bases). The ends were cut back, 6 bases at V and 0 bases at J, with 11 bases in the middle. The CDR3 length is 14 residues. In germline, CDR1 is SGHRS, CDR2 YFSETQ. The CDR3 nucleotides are TGCGCCAGCACGAGCGGACAGAGCACAGATACGCAGTATTTT. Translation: CASTSGQSTDTQYF.

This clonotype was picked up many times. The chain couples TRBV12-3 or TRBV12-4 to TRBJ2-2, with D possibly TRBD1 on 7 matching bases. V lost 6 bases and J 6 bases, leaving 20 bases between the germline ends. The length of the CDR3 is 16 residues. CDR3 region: CASRTGVAGWAGELFF. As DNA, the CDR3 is TGTGCCAGCAGAACAGGGGTTGCGGGGTGGGCCGGGGAGCTGTTTTTT.

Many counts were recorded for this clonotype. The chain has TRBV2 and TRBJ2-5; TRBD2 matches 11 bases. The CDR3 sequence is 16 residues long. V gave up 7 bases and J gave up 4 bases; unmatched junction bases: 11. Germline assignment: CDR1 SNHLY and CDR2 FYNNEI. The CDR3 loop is CASTPGTSGPIETQYF. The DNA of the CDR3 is TGTGCCAGCACCCCCGGGACTAGCGGCCCAATAGAGACCCAGTACTTC.

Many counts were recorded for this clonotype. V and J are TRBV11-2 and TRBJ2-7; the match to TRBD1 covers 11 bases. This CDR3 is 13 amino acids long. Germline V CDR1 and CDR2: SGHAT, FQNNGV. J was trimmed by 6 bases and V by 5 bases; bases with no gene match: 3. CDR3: CASSVGTGGEQYF. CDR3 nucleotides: TGTGCCAGCAGCGTCGGGACAGGGGGCGAGCAGTACTTC.

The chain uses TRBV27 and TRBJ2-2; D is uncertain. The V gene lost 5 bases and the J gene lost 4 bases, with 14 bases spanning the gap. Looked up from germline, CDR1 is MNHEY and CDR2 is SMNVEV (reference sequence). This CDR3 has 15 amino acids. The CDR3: CASSHQRRSTGELFF. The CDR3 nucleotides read TGTGCCAGCAGTCATCAGCGTCGGAGCACCGGGGAGCTGTTTTTT.

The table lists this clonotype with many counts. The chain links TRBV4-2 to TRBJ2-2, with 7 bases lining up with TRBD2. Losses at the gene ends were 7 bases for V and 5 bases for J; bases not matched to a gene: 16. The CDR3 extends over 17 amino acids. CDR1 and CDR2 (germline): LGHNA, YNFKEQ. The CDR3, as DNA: TGTGCCAGCACCCTCACTCCCGGACTAGTGGGGACCGGGGAGCTGTTTTTT. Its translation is CASTLTPGLVGTGELFF.

The CDR3 loop is CASSTYGGDGANVLTF. CDR3 coding DNA: TGTGCCAGTAGTACCTATGGAGGGGACGGGGCCAACGTCCTGACTTTC. The rearrangement uses TRBV19 and TRBJ2-6, with a possible D match to TRBD2 (6 bases). Germline V gene lookup returns CDR1 LNHDA and CDR2 SQIVND (reference sequence). V lost 4 bases to trimming and J lost 4 bases, with 14 bases between them. The CDR3 is 16 amino acids.

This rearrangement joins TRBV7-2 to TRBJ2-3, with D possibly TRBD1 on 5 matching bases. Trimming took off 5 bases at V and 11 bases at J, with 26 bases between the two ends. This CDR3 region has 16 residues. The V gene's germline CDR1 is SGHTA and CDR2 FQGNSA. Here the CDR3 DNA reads TGTGCCAGCAGCCCGCCCCGGGCGTCGAGCCCTCAGGGGCAGTATTTT. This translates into CASSPPRASSPQGQYF.

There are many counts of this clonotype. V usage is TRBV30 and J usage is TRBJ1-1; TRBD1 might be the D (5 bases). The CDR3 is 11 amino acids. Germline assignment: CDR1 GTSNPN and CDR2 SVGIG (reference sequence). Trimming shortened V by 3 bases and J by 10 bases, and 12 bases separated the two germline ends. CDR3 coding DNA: TGTGCCTGGAGGGCAGGGAGGATAGCTTTCTTT. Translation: CAWRAGRIAFF.

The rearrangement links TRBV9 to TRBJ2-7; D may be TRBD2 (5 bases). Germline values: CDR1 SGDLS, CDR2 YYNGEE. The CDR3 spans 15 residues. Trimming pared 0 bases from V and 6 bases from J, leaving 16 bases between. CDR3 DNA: TGTGCCAGCAGCGTAGAAGGAACTAGGAAAGGCGAGCAGTACTTC. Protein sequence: CASSVEGTRKGEQYF.